These T cell receptor beta chains were read from a single sample in a study of blood T cell repertoires in COVID-19. Only in-frame clones appear in the TCRdb table, and some are missing; sequencing was by immunoSEQ multiplex PCR. Of some 530,000 clones in the sample, 70% to 90% are singletons; the top ten hold approximately 2.9%. Sequenced input: peripheral blood. The receptor set was obtained from a human donor in a cohort sampled during active COVID-19. Both conserved end residues are part of each CDR3. Each record gives: D gene, V gene, clone size, CDR3 length, J gene, CDR3 DNA, CDR3 protein. D genes are given only for firm matches. For some rows the clone size is stated as once, few or many, or as a class when expanded; others skip it.

TRBD2	TRBV24-1	many	14	TRBJ2-1	TGTGCCACCAGTGATACAGCGGGATACAATGAGCAGTTCTTC	CATSDTAGYNEQFF
.	TRBV21-1	few	16	TRBJ1-5	TGTGCCAGCAGCAAAGGCGGGCGGCATAGCAATCAGCCCCAGCATTTT	CASSKGGRHSNQPQHF
TRBD2	TRBV28	.	15	TRBJ2-7	TGTGCCAGCAACGATCACGGGGAGGGTCGTGACGAGCAGTACTTC	CASNDHGEGRDEQYF
.	TRBV14	.	16	TRBJ2-1	TGTGCCAGCAGCCCACGCGCCAGGTCCCGAGGGAATGAGCAGTTCTTC	CASSPRARSRGNEQFF
.	TRBV5-4	.	15	TRBJ2-1	TGTGCCAGCAGCTTCGGTAGTTACTCCTACAATGAGCAGTTCTTC	CASSFGSYSYNEQFF
TRBD2	TRBV19	.	17	TRBJ2-1	TGTGCCAGTAGTATAGACATAGAGCGGGGGGCCTACAATGAGCAGTTCTTC	CASSIDIERGAYNEQFF
.	TRBV7-9	.	13	TRBJ2-2	TGTGCCAGCAGCTTAATCGGGGGCGGGGAGCTGTTTTTT	CASSLIGGGELFF
.	TRBV29-1	.	15	TRBJ1-1	TGCAGCGTCCCACACAGGGAGACGGGGGGGCTTGAAGCTTTCTTT	CSVPHRETGGLEAFF
TRBD2	TRBV6-1	once	14	TRBJ2-1	TGTGCCAGCAGGGAAGCGGGAGGGTGGGATGAGCAGTTCTTC	CASREAGGWDEQFF
.	TRBV7-2	.	12	TRBJ1-1	TGTGCCAGCAGCTTAGTACAGGGATCAGCTTTCTTT	CASSLVQGSAFF